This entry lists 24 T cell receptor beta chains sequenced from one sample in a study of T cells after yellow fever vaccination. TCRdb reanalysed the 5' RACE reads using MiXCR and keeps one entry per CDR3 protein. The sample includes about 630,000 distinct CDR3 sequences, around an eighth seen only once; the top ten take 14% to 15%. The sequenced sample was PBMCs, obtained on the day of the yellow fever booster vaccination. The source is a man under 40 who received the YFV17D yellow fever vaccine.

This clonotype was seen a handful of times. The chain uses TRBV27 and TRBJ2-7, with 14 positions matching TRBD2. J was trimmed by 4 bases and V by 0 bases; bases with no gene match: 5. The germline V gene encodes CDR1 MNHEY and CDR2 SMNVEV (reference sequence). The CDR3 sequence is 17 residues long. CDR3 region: CASSLSGGTSGRYEQYF. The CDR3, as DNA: TGTGCCAGCAGTTTATCGGGGGGGACTAGCGGGAGATACGAGCAGTACTTC.

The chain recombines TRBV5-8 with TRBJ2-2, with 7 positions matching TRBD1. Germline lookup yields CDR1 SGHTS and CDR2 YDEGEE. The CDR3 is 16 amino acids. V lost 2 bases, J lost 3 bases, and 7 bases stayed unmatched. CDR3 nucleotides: TGTGCCAGCAGCTTTGAAGGGGGCAGGTACACCGGGGAGCTGTTTTTT. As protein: CASSFEGGRYTGELFF.

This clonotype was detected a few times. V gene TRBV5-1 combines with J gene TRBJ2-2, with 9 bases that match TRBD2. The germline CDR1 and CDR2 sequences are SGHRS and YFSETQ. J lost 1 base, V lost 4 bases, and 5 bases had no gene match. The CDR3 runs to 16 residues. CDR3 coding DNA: TGCGCCAGCAGCATCGTTAGCGGGGGGAACACCGGGGAGCTGTTTTTT. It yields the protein CASSIVSGGNTGELFF.

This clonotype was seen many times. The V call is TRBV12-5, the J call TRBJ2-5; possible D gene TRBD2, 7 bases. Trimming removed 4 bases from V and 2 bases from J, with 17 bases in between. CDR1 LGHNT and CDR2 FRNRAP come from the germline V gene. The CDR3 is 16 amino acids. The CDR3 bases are TGTGCTAGTGGTTCGATTGGGGGGGCCGTTCAAGAGACCCAGTACTTC. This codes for CASGSIGGAVQETQYF.

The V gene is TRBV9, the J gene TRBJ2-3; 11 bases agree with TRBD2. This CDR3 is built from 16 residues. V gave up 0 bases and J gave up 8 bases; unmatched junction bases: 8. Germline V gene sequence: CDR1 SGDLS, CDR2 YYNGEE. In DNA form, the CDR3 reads TGTGCCAGCAGCGTAGCGGAGGGACTAGCGGAGCCTACGCAGTATTTT. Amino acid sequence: CASSVAEGLAEPTQYF.

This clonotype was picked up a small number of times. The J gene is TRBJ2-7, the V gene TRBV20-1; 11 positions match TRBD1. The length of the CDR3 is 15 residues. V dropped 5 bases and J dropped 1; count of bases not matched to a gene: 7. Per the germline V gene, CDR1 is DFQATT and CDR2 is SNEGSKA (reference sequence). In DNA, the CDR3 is TGCAGTGCTCAAAGGGGGACAGGGGGATCCTACGAGCAGTACTTC. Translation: CSAQRGTGGSYEQYF.

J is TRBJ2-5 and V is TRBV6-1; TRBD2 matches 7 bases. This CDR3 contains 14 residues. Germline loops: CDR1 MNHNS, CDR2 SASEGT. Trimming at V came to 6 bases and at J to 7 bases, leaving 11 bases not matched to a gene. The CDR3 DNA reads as TGTGCCAGCAGCCCCGGGACTACCCGTGGGACCCAGTACTTC. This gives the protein CASSPGTTRGTQYF.

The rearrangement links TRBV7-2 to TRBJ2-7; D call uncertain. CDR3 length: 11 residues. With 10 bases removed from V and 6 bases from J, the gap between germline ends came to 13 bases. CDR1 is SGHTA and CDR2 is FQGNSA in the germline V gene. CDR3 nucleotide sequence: TGTGCCACGGCCCGGGCCCGCGAGCAGTACTTC. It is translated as CATARAREQYF.

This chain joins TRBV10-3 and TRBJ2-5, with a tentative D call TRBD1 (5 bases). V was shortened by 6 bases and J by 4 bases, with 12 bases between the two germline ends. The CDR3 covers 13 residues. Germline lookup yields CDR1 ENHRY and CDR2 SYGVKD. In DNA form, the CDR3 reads TGTGCCATCAGGGGGCAAGAGGTAGAGACCCAGTACTTC. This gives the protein CAIRGQEVETQYF.

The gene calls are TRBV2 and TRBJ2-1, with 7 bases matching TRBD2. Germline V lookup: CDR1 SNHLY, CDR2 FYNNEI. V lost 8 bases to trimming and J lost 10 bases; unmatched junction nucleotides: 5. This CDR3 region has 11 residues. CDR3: CASFAGVEQFF. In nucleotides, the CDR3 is TGTGCCAGCTTCGCGGGAGTCGAGCAGTTCTTC.

The CDR3 spells CASSEPRQGVSNEQFF. DNA for the CDR3: TGTGCCAGCAGTGAACCTAGACAGGGAGTCTCCAATGAGCAGTTCTTC. This sequence joins TRBV25-1 and TRBJ2-1, with 7 nucleotides matching TRBD1. Germline trimming cut 2 bases from V and 6 bases from J; bases unmatched to any gene: 10. The CDR3 has 16 amino acids. Per the germline V gene, CDR1 is MGHDK and CDR2 is SYGVNS.

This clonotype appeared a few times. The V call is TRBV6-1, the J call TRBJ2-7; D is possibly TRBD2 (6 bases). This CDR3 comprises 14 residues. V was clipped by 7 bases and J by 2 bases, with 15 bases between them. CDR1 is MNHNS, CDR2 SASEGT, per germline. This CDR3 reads CASTKTSSTYEQYF. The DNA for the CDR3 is TGTGCCAGCACCAAGACTAGTTCTACCTACGAGCAGTACTTC.

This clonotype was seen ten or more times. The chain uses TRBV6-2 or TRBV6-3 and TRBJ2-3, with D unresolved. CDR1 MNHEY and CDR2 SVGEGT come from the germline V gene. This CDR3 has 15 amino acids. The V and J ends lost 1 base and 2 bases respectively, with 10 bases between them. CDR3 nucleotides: TGTGCCAGCAGTTACTATGCGGCAACCACAGATACGCAGTATTTT. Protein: CASSYYAATTDTQYF.

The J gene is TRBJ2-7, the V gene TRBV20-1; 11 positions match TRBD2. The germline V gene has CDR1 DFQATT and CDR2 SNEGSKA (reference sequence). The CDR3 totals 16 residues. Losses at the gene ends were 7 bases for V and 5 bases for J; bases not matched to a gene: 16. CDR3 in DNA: TGCAGTGTCCACGGCTGGACTAGCGGGCTGTCCCACGAGCAGTACTTC. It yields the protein CSVHGWTSGLSHEQYF.

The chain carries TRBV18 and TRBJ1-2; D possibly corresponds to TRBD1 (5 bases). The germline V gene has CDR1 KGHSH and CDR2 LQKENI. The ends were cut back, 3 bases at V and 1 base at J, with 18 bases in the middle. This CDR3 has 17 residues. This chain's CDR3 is CASSPKGPEGINYGYTF. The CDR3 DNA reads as TGTGCCAGCTCACCTAAAGGCCCAGAGGGGATTAACTATGGCTACACCTTC.

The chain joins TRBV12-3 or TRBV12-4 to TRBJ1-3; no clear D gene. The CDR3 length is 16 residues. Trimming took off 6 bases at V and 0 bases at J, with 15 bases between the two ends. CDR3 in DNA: TGTGCCAGCAGCTCAAACGGACGGATCTCTGGAAACACCATATATTTT. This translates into CASSSNGRISGNTIYF.

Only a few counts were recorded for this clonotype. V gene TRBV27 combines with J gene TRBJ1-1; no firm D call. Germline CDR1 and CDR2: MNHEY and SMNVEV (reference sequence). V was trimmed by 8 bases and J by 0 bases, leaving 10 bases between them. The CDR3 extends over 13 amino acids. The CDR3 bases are TGTGCCAGCGGTGCCAGCATGAACACTGAAGCTTTCTTT. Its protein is CASGASMNTEAFF.

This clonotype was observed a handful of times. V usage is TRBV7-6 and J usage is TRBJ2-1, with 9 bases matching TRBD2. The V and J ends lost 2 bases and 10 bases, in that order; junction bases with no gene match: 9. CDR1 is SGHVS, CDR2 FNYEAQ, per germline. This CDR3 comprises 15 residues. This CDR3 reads CASSLQASGVGEQFF. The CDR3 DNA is TGTGCCAGCAGCTTACAGGCTAGCGGGGTAGGAGAGCAGTTCTTC. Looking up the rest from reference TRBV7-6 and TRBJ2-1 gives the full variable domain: GAGVSQSPRYKVTKRGQDVALRCDPISGHVSLYWYRQALGQGPEFLTYFNYEAQQDKSGLPNDRFSAERPEGSISTLTIQRTEQRDSAMYRCASSLQASGVGEQFFGPGTRLTVL.

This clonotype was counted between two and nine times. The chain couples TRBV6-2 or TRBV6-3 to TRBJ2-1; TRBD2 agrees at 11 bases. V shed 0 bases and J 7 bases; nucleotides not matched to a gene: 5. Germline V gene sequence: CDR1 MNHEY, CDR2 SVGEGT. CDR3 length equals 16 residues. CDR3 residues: CASSYSIGTSGNEQFF. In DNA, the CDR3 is TGTGCCAGCAGTTACTCGATTGGGACTAGCGGTAATGAGCAGTTCTTC.

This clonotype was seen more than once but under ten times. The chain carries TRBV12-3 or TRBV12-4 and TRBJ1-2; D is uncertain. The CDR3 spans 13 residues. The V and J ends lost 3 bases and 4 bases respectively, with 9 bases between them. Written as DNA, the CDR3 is TGTGCCAGCAGTTTCTCTAGATCCTATGGCTACACCTTC. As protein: CASSFSRSYGYTF.

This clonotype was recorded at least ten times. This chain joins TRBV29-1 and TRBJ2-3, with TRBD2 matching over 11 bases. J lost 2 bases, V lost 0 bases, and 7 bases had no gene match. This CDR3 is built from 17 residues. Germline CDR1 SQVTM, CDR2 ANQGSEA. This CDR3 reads CSVEDLTSGDTTDTQYF. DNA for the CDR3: TGCAGCGTTGAAGACCTGACTAGCGGGGACACCACAGATACGCAGTATTTT.

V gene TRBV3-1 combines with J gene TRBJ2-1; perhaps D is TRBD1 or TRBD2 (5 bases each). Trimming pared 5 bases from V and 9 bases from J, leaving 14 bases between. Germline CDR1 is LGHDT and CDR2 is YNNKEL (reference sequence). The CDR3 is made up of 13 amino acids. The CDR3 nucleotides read TGTGCCAGCAGCTCCGGTCGTGGGGGTGAGCAGTTCTTC. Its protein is CASSSGRGGEQFF.

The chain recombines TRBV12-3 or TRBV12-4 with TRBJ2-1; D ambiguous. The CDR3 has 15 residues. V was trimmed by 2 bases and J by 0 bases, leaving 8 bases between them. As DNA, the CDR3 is TGTGCCAGCAGTTTAAGCCTAAGCTCCTACAATGAGCAGTTCTTC. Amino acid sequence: CASSLSLSSYNEQFF.

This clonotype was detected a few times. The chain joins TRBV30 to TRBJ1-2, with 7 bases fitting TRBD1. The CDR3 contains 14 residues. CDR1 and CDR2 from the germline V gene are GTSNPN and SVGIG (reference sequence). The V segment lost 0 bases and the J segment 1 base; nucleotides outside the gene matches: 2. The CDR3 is CAWSVAGGNYGYTF. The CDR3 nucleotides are TGTGCCTGGAGTGTGGCAGGGGGTAACTATGGCTACACCTTC.